Following are 29 T cell receptor beta chains from one sample sequenced in a study of early T cells in non-severe SARS-CoV-2 infection. MiXCR, run by TCRdb on the 5' RACE reads, gives a single entry per CDR3 protein. The sample holds some 57,000 distinct CDR3 sequences, around 9.3% seen once. The sample consisted of whole blood, taken at baseline. Receptors originate from an adult who was a healthcare worker with PCR-confirmed SARS-CoV-2 infection or an uninfected control (not recorded which).

This clonotype occurred many times. The J gene is TRBJ2-7, the V gene TRBV20-1; weak D call: TRBD2 (5 bases). The germline CDR1 and CDR2 sequences are DFQATT and SNEGSKA (reference sequence). CDR3 size: 13 residues. Trimming left V 6 bases short and J 3 bases short, with 15 bases between. CDR3 sequence (DNA): TGCAGTGCCCGTTCCCAGCGGAGCTACGAGCAGTACTTC. It is translated as CSARSQRSYEQYF.

This clonotype has just a few counts. The chain employs TRBV5-1 and TRBJ1-6; D possibly corresponds to TRBD1 (5 bases). Trimming removed 4 bases from V and 7 bases from J, with 15 bases in between. Germline CDR1 reads SGHRS; CDR2 reads YFSETQ. There are 15 residues in the CDR3. In DNA, the CDR3 is TGCGCCAGCAGCGCATCCAGGGAAATCAATTCACCCCTCCACTTT. Its protein product is CASSASREINSPLHF.

The V and J genes are TRBV6-4 and TRBJ1-1; D is uncertain. The length of the CDR3 is 13 residues. The germline gives CDR1 MRHNA, CDR2 SNTAGT. The V gene lost 6 bases and the J gene lost 0 bases, with 8 bases spanning the gap. The CDR3 sequence: CASRETLNTEAFF. The DNA of the CDR3 is TGTGCCAGCAGGGAAACCCTGAACACTGAAGCTTTCTTT.

This clonotype has a handful of counts. The V call is TRBV27, the J call TRBJ1-2, with TRBD1 matching over 9 bases. This CDR3 spans 17 amino acids. The V gene's germline CDR1 is MNHEY and CDR2 SMNVEV (reference sequence). V dropped 2 bases and J dropped 6; count of bases not matched to a gene: 13. The CDR3 here is CASSLQPTGTGRDGYTF. CDR3 in DNA: TGTGCCAGCAGTTTACAACCAACCGGGACAGGGAGGGATGGCTACACCTTC.

This clonotype came up once. The chain combines TRBV2 with TRBJ2-7; weak D call: TRBD1 (5 bases). The germline V and J ends were trimmed by 0 bases and 3 bases, with 6 bases remaining between them. Germline V CDR1 and CDR2: SNHLY, FYNNEI. This CDR3 contains 13 residues. For the CDR3, the DNA is TGTGCCAGCAGTGAAGCAGACAGCTACGAGCAGTACTTC. Protein product: CASSEADSYEQYF.

This clonotype was observed a few times. V and J are TRBV29-1 and TRBJ2-3; TRBD2 agrees at 7 bases. From germline, CDR1 is SQVTM and CDR2 ANQGSEA. The CDR3 covers 13 residues. With 3 bases clipped from V and 2 bases from J, the junction kept 2 bases outside the gene matches. CDR3 DNA: TGCAGCGTTGATGGGGGGGTCACAGATACGCAGTATTTT. Amino acids: CSVDGGVTDTQYF.

This clonotype was found a few times. The V and J genes are TRBV6-1 and TRBJ2-3; D unresolved. V lost 7 bases to trimming and J lost 0 bases, with 17 bases between them. From germline, CDR1 is MNHNS and CDR2 SASEGT. CDR3 length: 16 residues. The CDR3 is CASIFTHLVSTDTQYF. CDR3 nucleotide sequence: TGTGCCAGCATTTTCACCCACCTAGTGAGCACAGATACGCAGTATTTT.

This clonotype was seen a handful of times. The CDR3: CATSDYKGIQYF. CDR3 coding DNA: TGTGCCACCAGTGATTACAAGGGCATTCAGTACTTC. The chain has TRBV24-1 and TRBJ2-4; no definite D call. Between the trimmed V and J ends, which lost 2 bases and 9 bases, there was a span of 7 bases. The CDR3 has 12 residues. Germline V gene data show CDR1 as KGHDR and CDR2 as SFDVKD.

The sample holds many counts of this clonotype. The V call is TRBV7-2, the J call TRBJ2-5; D call uncertain. Between the trimmed V and J ends, which lost 5 bases and 9 bases, there was a span of 13 bases. The CDR3 loop spans 12 amino acids. Germline CDR1 is SGHTA and CDR2 is FQGNSA. CDR3 bases: TGTGCCAGCAGCCGTTATACTGGGGCCCAGTACTTC. Translated: CASSRYTGAQYF.

The table lists this clonotype with a few counts. The V call is TRBV20-1, the J call TRBJ2-5; unclear D gene. Trimming took 0 bases from V and 1 from J, leaving 9 bases between them. The germline V gene has CDR1 DFQATT and CDR2 SNEGSKA (reference sequence). The length of the CDR3 is 14 residues. The CDR3 here is CSARDLGSQETQYF. DNA of the CDR3: TGCAGTGCTAGAGATTTAGGCAGCCAAGAGACCCAGTACTTC.

This clonotype was counted a few times. This chain uses TRBV7-3 with TRBJ2-1; the D is unclear. V lost 2 bases and J 1 base, leaving 3 bases between the germline ends. Germline V CDR1 and CDR2: SGHTA, FQGTGA. This CDR3 comprises 13 residues. The CDR3 reads CASSLQSYNEQFF. For the CDR3, the DNA is TGTGCCAGCAGCTTACAGTCCTACAATGAGCAGTTCTTC.

This clonotype came up many times. This chain links TRBV20-1 with TRBJ2-3, with 9 bases that match TRBD1. CDR1 is DFQATT and CDR2 is SNEGSKA in the germline V gene (reference sequence). V lost 3 bases, J lost 4 bases, and 5 bases stayed unmatched. CDR3 length: 14 amino acids. This CDR3 is CSASLRQGADTQYF. CDR3 coding DNA: TGCAGTGCTAGCCTAAGACAGGGGGCAGATACGCAGTATTTT.

This clonotype was counted only a few times. This chain joins TRBV27 and TRBJ2-5; the D gene is possibly TRBD2 (5 bases). Germline loops: CDR1 MNHEY, CDR2 SMNVEV (reference sequence). V dropped 5 bases and J dropped 5 bases, with 15 bases sitting between them. This CDR3 region has 14 residues. This CDR3 reads CASSTKLGSETQYF. In DNA form, the CDR3 reads TGTGCCAGCAGTACGAAGTTGGGGAGCGAGACCCAGTACTTC.

The genes are TRBV24-1 and TRBJ2-2; 7 bases are a match to TRBD1. J lost 1 base, V lost 3 bases, and 7 bases had no gene match. The length of the CDR3 is 17 residues. Germline assignment: CDR1 KGHDR and CDR2 SFDVKD. The DNA of the CDR3 is TGTGCCACCAGTGATCCGACAGGGCCAAAGAACACCGGGGAGCTGTTTTTT. Residues: CATSDPTGPKNTGELFF.

This clonotype was detected a few times. This chain connects TRBV20-1 to TRBJ2-7; TRBD2 matches at 8 bases. Germline CDR1 is DFQATT and CDR2 is SNEGSKA (reference sequence). V lost 6 bases and J lost 0; bases outside the gene matches: 13. The CDR3 has 16 amino acids. The DNA of the CDR3 is TGCAGTGCGACAAGACACGCTAGCGGGCTCTCCTACGAGCAGTACTTC. It yields the protein CSATRHASGLSYEQYF.

This clonotype was counted at least ten times. The chain couples TRBV19 to TRBJ2-1; D possibly uses TRBD1 or TRBD2 (6 bases each). Trimming left V 4 bases short and J 1 base short, with 11 bases between. The CDR3 is 15 residues long. Germline assignment: CDR1 LNHDA and CDR2 SQIVND (reference sequence). The DNA for the CDR3 is TGTGCCAGTAGTAGGGGGGCGGGTTCCTACAATGAGCAGTTCTTC. It specifies CASSRGAGSYNEQFF.

There are many counts of this clonotype. The genes are TRBV9 and TRBJ2-1; 7 bases agree with TRBD1. CDR1 is SGDLS and CDR2 is YYNGEE in the germline V gene. This CDR3 spans 14 amino acids. V lost 0 bases to trimming and J lost 8 bases; unmatched junction nucleotides: 5. Written as DNA, the CDR3 is TGTGCCAGCAGCGTAGGAGTAGGGGGCGATGAGCAGTTCTTC. This gives the protein CASSVGVGGDEQFF.

This chain uses TRBV7-9 with TRBJ2-1, with no clear D. Germline CDR1 reads SEHNR; CDR2 reads FQNEAQ (reference sequence). Trimming shortened V by 1 base and J by 8 bases, and 15 bases separated the two germline ends. The CDR3 is 15 amino acids. The CDR3 bases are TGTGCCAGCAGCTTAGAGCCGGGTGCGTGGGATGAGCAGTTCTTC. Translation gives CASSLEPGAWDEQFF.

This clonotype was detected ten times or more. The rearrangement joins TRBV24-1 to TRBJ1-1; D gene unclear. CDR3 size: 13 residues. The V gene's germline CDR1 is KGHDR and CDR2 SFDVKD. The ends were cut back, 4 bases at V and 3 bases at J, with 8 bases in the middle. The CDR3 region has the DNA TGTGCCACCAGTGACGACCTATACACTGAAGCTTTCTTT. It yields the protein CATSDDLYTEAFF.

This clonotype showed up many times. The J gene is TRBJ2-2, the V gene TRBV24-1, with D unclear. Germline V CDR1 and CDR2: KGHDR, SFDVKD. This CDR3 has 15 amino acids. V was cut by 9 bases and J by 5 bases, with 18 bases left in between. DNA for the CDR3: TGTGCCACCGCGGATGGAAATAAAAGAACCGGGGAGCTGTTTTTT. Its protein product is CATADGNKRTGELFF.

This clonotype is labeled as medium-sized. The rearrangement joins TRBV20-1 to TRBJ2-7; D unresolved. The CDR3 has 11 residues. CDR1 and CDR2 (germline): DFQATT, SNEGSKA (reference sequence). With 3 bases removed from V and 2 bases from J, the gap between germline ends came to 5 bases. Here the CDR3 reads CSARSAYEQYF. The CDR3 DNA follows: TGCAGTGCTAGGTCGGCCTACGAGCAGTACTTC.

This clonotype came up a few times. The V and J genes are TRBV7-2 and TRBJ2-3; D is ambiguous. Looked up from germline, CDR1 is SGHTA and CDR2 is FQGNSA. The CDR3 is made up of 10 amino acids. V was pared by 1 base and J by 8 bases, with 1 base between. CDR3 loop: CASSLGTQYF. The CDR3 bases are TGTGCCAGCAGCTTAGGTACGCAGTATTTT.

The chain uses TRBV4-1 and TRBJ2-4; D might be TRBD1 (6 bases). Trimming cost V 2 bases and J 1 base, with 15 bases left between them. Germline CDR1 and CDR2: MGHRA and YSYEKL. This CDR3 comprises 17 residues. The CDR3 is CASSQPRDTYAKNIQYF. The CDR3, as DNA: TGCGCCAGCAGCCAACCCCGGGACACCTACGCCAAAAACATTCAGTACTTC.

This clonotype was found many times. J is TRBJ2-6 and V is TRBV7-2; no firm D call. Deletions cut 10 bases from V and 0 bases from J, with 7 bases between. This CDR3 contains 13 residues. CDR1 is SGHTA and CDR2 is FQGNSA in the germline V gene. The CDR3 is CAIRTSGANVLTF. The CDR3 nucleotides read TGTGCCATCCGGACCTCTGGGGCCAACGTCCTGACTTTC.

This clonotype came up a few times. V usage is TRBV7-9 and J usage is TRBJ1-6; unclear D gene. V was cut by 1 base and J by 7 bases, with 11 bases left in between. Per germline, CDR1 SEHNR and CDR2 FQNEAQ (reference sequence). The CDR3 totals 15 residues. The CDR3, as DNA: TGTGCCAGCAGCTTAGAGTCCCAGGTGAATTCACCCCTCCACTTT. It codes for CASSLESQVNSPLHF.

The chain recombines TRBV29-1 with TRBJ2-7; TRBD1 is a possible D gene (6 bases). Trimming took off 6 bases at V and 2 bases at J, with 14 bases between the two ends. Germline V gene lookup returns CDR1 SQVTM and CDR2 ANQGSEA. The CDR3 is made up of 13 amino acids. DNA of the CDR3: TGCAGCGTCCCGGGGACAACGGCCTACGAGCAGTACTTC. Residues: CSVPGTTAYEQYF.

This clonotype was seen repeatedly, ten times or more. V and J are TRBV18 and TRBJ2-5; 9 bases line up with TRBD1. Germline V gene data show CDR1 as KGHSH and CDR2 as LQKENI. The CDR3 is 15 amino acids. With V trimmed by 3 bases and J by 5 bases, 7 bases remained unmatched. For the CDR3, the DNA is TGTGCCAGCTCACCGGTACAGGGGGCGACGGAGACCCAGTACTTC. Its protein is CASSPVQGATETQYF.

V is TRBV19 and J is TRBJ2-6; D is perhaps TRBD2 (5 bases). Germline lookup yields CDR1 LNHDA and CDR2 SQIVND (reference sequence). The ends were cut back, 5 bases at V and 0 bases at J, with 14 bases in the middle. The CDR3 contains 17 residues. In nucleotides, the CDR3 is TGTGCCAGTAGTCTCTGGAAACTAGTCTCTGGGGCCAACGTCCTGACTTTC. This gives the protein CASSLWKLVSGANVLTF.

The table lists this clonotype with a few counts. The chain is built from TRBV28 and TRBJ2-1, with D perhaps TRBD2 (7 bases). The germline V and J ends were trimmed by 5 bases and 2 bases, with 25 bases remaining between them. Germline CDR1 reads MDHEN; CDR2 reads SYDVKM. This CDR3 has 19 residues. This chain's CDR3 is CASSQPPRGGEKPYNEQFF. The CDR3 DNA sequence: TGTGCCAGCAGTCAACCCCCAAGGGGGGGGGAGAAGCCCTACAATGAGCAGTTCTTC.